The rows below give T cell receptor beta chains drawn from one sample of a study of cytomegalovirus exposure and HLA in healthy donors. Profiling relied on immunoSEQ multiplex PCR, and the TCRdb table lists in-frame clones only, not all of them. The table lists approximately 140,000 clones, more than 75% of them singletons. The sample consisted of PBMCs. These receptors originate from a man aged 35 to 55 in good health and CMV-seronegative. The CDR3 runs from the conserved cysteine through the conserved F or W. The order of the fields is V gene, J gene, clone size, D gene, CDR3 protein, CDR3 DNA. D genes are given only for firm matches. Size is omitted from some rows. Given values are once, few, many or a class for expanded clones.

V: TRBV15
J: TRBJ2-4
size: few
D: .
CDR3: CATSSEWRNIQYF
DNA: TGTGCCACCAGCAGTGAGTGGAGAAACATTCAGTACTTC

V: TRBV29-1
J: TRBJ2-3
size: .
D: TRBD2
CDR3: CSVRASGHRTDTQYF
DNA: TGCAGCGTTCGGGCTAGCGGCCACCGCACAGATACGCAGTATTTT

V: TRBV7-2
J: TRBJ2-7
size: .
D: TRBD1
CDR3: CASSLRQGKEQYF
DNA: TGTGCCAGCAGCCTTAGACAGGGCAAAGAGCAGTACTTC

V: TRBV7-8
J: TRBJ2-3
size: .
D: TRBD2
CDR3: CASSPGTSGTDTQYF
DNA: TGTGCCAGCAGCCCCGGGACTAGCGGCACAGATACGCAGTATTTT

V: TRBV9
J: TRBJ1-6
size: .
D: TRBD1
CDR3: CASSPRTGAVSPLHF
DNA: TGTGCCAGCAGCCCCCGGACAGGGGCGGTGTCACCCCTCCACTTT

V: TRBV28
J: TRBJ2-6
size: .
D: TRBD1
CDR3: CASTSLGTGFPGANVLTF
DNA: TGTGCCAGCACTTCCCTCGGGACAGGGTTTCCTGGGGCCAACGTCCTGACTTTC

V: TRBV10-3
J: TRBJ2-7
size: .
D: TRBD2
CDR3: CAISESNPAGSSYEQYF
DNA: TGTGCCATCAGTGAGTCCAACCCAGCGGGGAGCTCCTACGAGCAGTACTTC

V: TRBV5-1
J: TRBJ2-1
size: .
D: .
CDR3: CASSLTGPNEQFF
DNA: TGCGCCAGCAGCTTGACAGGCCCCAATGAGCAGTTCTTC

V: TRBV10-3
J: TRBJ1-3
size: .
D: TRBD1
CDR3: CAISEGDSSGNTIYF
DNA: TGTGCCATCAGTGAAGGGGACAGCTCTGGAAACACCATATATTTT

V: TRBV19
J: TRBJ1-5
size: .
D: TRBD1
CDR3: CASSIRPGTGAQPQHF
DNA: TGTGCCAGTAGTATCCGTCCCGGGACAGGGGCCCAGCCCCAGCATTTT

V: TRBV6-1
J: TRBJ2-7
size: .
D: TRBD2
CDR3: CASRLPGGRYEQYF
DNA: TGTGCCAGCAGACTTCCGGGAGGAAGATATGAGCAGTACTTC

V: TRBV5-1
J: TRBJ2-5
size: .
D: TRBD1
CDR3: CASSLFGSGGDETQYF
DNA: TGCGCCAGCAGCTTGTTTGGTTCAGGGGGCGACGAGACCCAGTACTTC